This T cell receptor (beta chain) was identified during a study of T cell changes during pregnancy in multiple sclerosis. Produced via immunoSEQ multiplex PCR; TCRdb's table is partial and in-frame only. Counted here are 15,000 to 25,000 clones, 75% to 90% occurring once; the ten biggest clones make up 20%. This CDR3 comprises 16 residues. Germline V gene data show CDR1 as SNHLY and CDR2 as FYNNEI. Trimming pared 6 bases from V and 1 base from J, leaving 15 bases between. The chain recombines TRBV2 with TRBJ2-2; possible D gene TRBD2, 5 bases. The receptor was isolated from a female donor in good health, enrolled as a control in a pregnancy study. The sequencing here drew on CD8+ T cells from peripheral blood mononuclear cells, taken after pregnancy. The DNA of the CDR3 is TGTGCCAGCAGGAACGCACCGGGATTGAACACCGGGGAGCTGTTTTTT. It specifies CASRNAPGLNTGELFF.